The rows below give T cell receptor beta chains drawn from one sample of a study of T cell repertoires in cytomegalovirus infection. Their antigens are not known. TCRdb recomputed calls from the reads with MiXCR, one row per CDR3 protein. The sample comprises 150,000 to 200,000 distinct CDR3 sequences, 20% to 25% of which are singletons, and 25% rests with the top ten. Source: CD8+ T cells from cultured PBMCs, taken from culture after CMV antigen stimulation. These receptors were collected from a human donor in good health (CMV status not recorded). Some clones in this sample may be carry-over from other donors' samples. CDR3s include the opening cysteine and the closing phenylalanine or tryptophan. Each record gives: clone size, V gene, D gene, J gene, CDR3 DNA, CDR3 protein. The D gene is left open where the match is weak. The size entry is marked missing in some rows and otherwise reads once, few, many or a size class.

.	TRBV19	.	TRBJ1-1	TGTGCCAGTAGATTGATGAACAACGAGGGCACTGAAGCTTTCTTT	CASRLMNNEGTEAFF
few	TRBV6-6	TRBD2	TRBJ2-7	TGTGCCAGCGCGGGGGGTAGTCCGTACGAGCAGTACTTC	CASAGGSPYEQYF
.	TRBV2	TRBD1	TRBJ2-2	TGTGCCACCCTGGGGACAGGAGAGAACACCGGGGAGCTGTTTTTT	CATLGTGENTGELFF
many	TRBV28	.	TRBJ1-3	TGTGCCAGCAGTTTGTCTATCTCTGGAAACACCATATATTTT	CASSLSISGNTIYF
.	TRBV7-2	TRBD1	TRBJ2-7	TGTGCCAGCAGCCCCGGAACCGGGCCAGGGGGTAACGAGCAGTACTTC	CASSPGTGPGGNEQYF
.	TRBV12-3/TRBV12-4	TRBD1	TRBJ1-1	TGTGCCAGCAGTCTCCTGACAGGGAGGACTGAAGCTTTCTTT	CASSLLTGRTEAFF
many	TRBV7-9	TRBD2	TRBJ2-7	TGTGCCAGCAGCATCTGGACTAGCGGGGGGAGGTACGAGCAGTACTTC	CASSIWTSGGRYEQYF
few	TRBV28	.	TRBJ1-2	TGCGCCGAGGGGGGCCAAAACTATGGCTACACCTTC	CAEGGQNYGYTF
.	TRBV27	.	TRBJ2-7	TGTGCCAGCAGTTTAAAGATAGGGACCTACGAGCAGTACTTC	CASSLKIGTYEQYF
.	TRBV15	.	TRBJ2-3	TGTGCCACCAGCAGTTCCCGAGGGGGGATAGATACGCAGTATTTT	CATSSSRGGIDTQYF
.	TRBV7-9	TRBD1	TRBJ2-2	TGTGCCAGCAGCCCAGGGGGCGGCGGGGAGCTGTTTTTT	CASSPGGGGELFF
few	TRBV7-8	TRBD2	TRBJ2-2	TGTGCCAGCAGCTCCCAGCGGGGGGGAGGGTCGAACACCGGGGAGCTGTTTTTT	CASSSQRGGGSNTGELFF
.	TRBV7-8	TRBD1	TRBJ2-6	TGTGCCAGCAGCTTAGTCAGGACAGGGACCTCGGGCCACGTCCTGACTTTC	CASSLVRTGTSGHVLTF
.	TRBV4-1	.	TRBJ2-7	TGCGCCAGCAGCTTTCGCCGGGACGCTGACCTCTTAGCCTACGAGCAGTACTTC	CASSFRRDADLLAYEQYF
.	TRBV7-2	TRBD1	TRBJ1-2	TGTGCCAGCAGATTCGGACAGGGCAGGGTCTATGGCTACACCTTC	CASRFGQGRVYGYTF
many	TRBV5-5	.	TRBJ2-3	TGTGCCAGCAGATATGACCGGGACTTCCGTTTAACCACAGATACGCAGTATTTT	CASRYDRDFRLTTDTQYF
many	TRBV28	.	TRBJ2-3	TGTGCCAGCAGTTTAATGGACCCAGATACGCAGTATTTT	CASSLMDPDTQYF
.	TRBV6-1	.	TRBJ1-6	TGTGCCAGCAGTGACCCCCCAAGGAGGAATGATTCACCCCTCCACTTT	CASSDPPRRNDSPLHF
.	TRBV6-5	TRBD2	TRBJ2-7	TGTGCCAGCAGGCCCTACTCCTTTAGCGGGGACTCCTACGAGCAGTACTTC	CASRPYSFSGDSYEQYF
few	TRBV7-6	TRBD2	TRBJ2-3	TGTGCCAGCAGCTTGGGGTCTACCGGGACTAGAGATACGCAGTATTTT	CASSLGSTGTRDTQYF
.	TRBV7-2	TRBD1	TRBJ2-5	TGTGCCAGCAGCGGGGACAGCCAAGAGACCCAGTACTTC	CASSGDSQETQYF
few	TRBV7-8	.	TRBJ1-1	TGTGCCAGCAGCTTAACATCGGGACGGGGAGAAGCTTTCTTT	CASSLTSGRGEAFF
.	TRBV11-3	TRBD1	TRBJ2-2	TGTGCCAGCAGCCCACCGACAGGGGACACCGGGGAGCTGTTTTTT	CASSPPTGDTGELFF
few	TRBV27	TRBD2	TRBJ2-3	TGTGCCAGCAGTCCCCGGGGGGGTAGGGATACGCAGTATTTT	CASSPRGGRDTQYF
.	TRBV7-2	.	TRBJ1-5	TGTGCCAGCAGCTTAGAAGGGGTTAGCAATCAGCCCCAGCATTTT	CASSLEGVSNQPQHF
.	TRBV4-1	.	TRBJ1-5	TGCGCCAGCAGCCTCATGATCTCGGTCAGCAATCAGCCCCAGCATTTT	CASSLMISVSNQPQHF
many	TRBV7-2	TRBD2	TRBJ2-1	TGTGCCAGCAGCTTTCGACCGGGGGGTAATTGGGAGCAGTTCTTC	CASSFRPGGNWEQFF
many	TRBV19	TRBD1	TRBJ1-1	TGTGCCAGTAGTATTTCAACAGGGGGGCGGCCTGAAGCTTTCTTT	CASSISTGGRPEAFF
.	TRBV6-2/TRBV6-3	.	TRBJ1-6	TGTGCCCGCAGCCCGGGACCGGAGGTCACCTATAATTCACCCCTCCACTTT	CARSPGPEVTYNSPLHF
.	TRBV7-8	.	TRBJ1-1	TGTGCCAGCAGCTTACGGACTCCTACTGAAGCTTTCTTT	CASSLRTPTEAFF
few	TRBV4-1	.	TRBJ2-5	TGCGCCAGCAGCCAAGAAGTATATGAGACAGTCCAAGAGACCCAGTACTTC	CASSQEVYETVQETQYF
many	TRBV7-9	TRBD2	TRBJ2-1	TGTGCCAGCAGTTTAGCGGGGACCTACAATGAGCAGTTCTTC	CASSLAGTYNEQFF
many	TRBV6-1	.	TRBJ2-2	TGTGCCAGCAGGAGAATTACAGGGTTGGGTACCGGGGAGCTGTTTTTT	CASRRITGLGTGELFF
few	TRBV6-2/TRBV6-3	TRBD2	TRBJ2-1	TGTGCCAGCAGTTACGGTCTAGCGGGCTACAATGAGCAGTTCTTC	CASSYGLAGYNEQFF
few	TRBV12-3/TRBV12-4	.	TRBJ1-1	TGTGCCAGCAGTTTTGGGGGCCGCACAATGAACACTGAAGCTTTCTTT	CASSFGGRTMNTEAFF
.	TRBV5-1	TRBD2	TRBJ2-5	TGCGCCAGCAGCTTGGCCCTAGCGGGGCCCCTCGTCCAAGAGACCCAGTACTTC	CASSLALAGPLVQETQYF
few	TRBV12-3/TRBV12-4	.	TRBJ2-1	TGTGCCAGCAGTCCTCGGACGGTCTACAATGAGCAGTTCTTC	CASSPRTVYNEQFF
few	TRBV7-2	.	TRBJ2-5	TGTGCCAGCAGCTTAAGGGCGGCCACCCAAGAGACCCAGTACTTC	CASSLRAATQETQYF
.	TRBV7-8	.	TRBJ2-3	TGTGCCAGCACCCTAACGGGGAGCACAGATACGCAGTATTTT	CASTLTGSTDTQYF
few	TRBV7-9	TRBD2	TRBJ2-7	TGTGCCAGCAGCTTAGCCGGACTAGAGTACGAGCAGTACTTC	CASSLAGLEYEQYF
few	TRBV7-2	.	TRBJ1-4	TGTGCCAGCAGCTTAGAGGGCAGGCCCCTGTCAACTAATGAAAAACTGTTTTTT	CASSLEGRPLSTNEKLFF
.	TRBV20-1	TRBD1	TRBJ2-7	TGCAGTGCTAGATCGCCTTGGACAGGAGACCTCTACGAGCAGTACTTC	CSARSPWTGDLYEQYF
.	TRBV5-1	TRBD1	TRBJ1-4	TGCGCCAGCAGCCAGGACAGGGGGCAAGTTAATGAAAAACTGTTTTTT	CASSQDRGQVNEKLFF
.	TRBV27	.	TRBJ2-2	TGTGCCAGCAGTTTCTTGAACACCGGGGAGCTGTTTTTT	CASSFLNTGELFF
few	TRBV20-1	TRBD1	TRBJ2-7	TGCAGTGCTAGGCACCGGGACAGGGCCTACGAGCAGTACTTC	CSARHRDRAYEQYF
few	TRBV7-9	.	TRBJ2-1	TGTGCCAGCAGCTTCCGGGCCCCGGTAGTTAGTGAGCAGTTCTTC	CASSFRAPVVSEQFF
.	TRBV5-6	.	TRBJ1-2	TGTGCCAGCAGCTTGTGGGCGGACAGTGGCCTCGGCGGCTACACCTTC	CASSLWADSGLGGYTF
few	TRBV12-3/TRBV12-4	.	TRBJ2-1	TGTGCCAGCAGTTTAGCGGGCCCGCCCCCGGATGAGCAGTTCTTC	CASSLAGPPPDEQFF
many	TRBV28	TRBD1	TRBJ1-5	TGTGCCAGCAGTTTATTCGTGGAGGCTTTGACAGGGGGTATGGGAAATCAGCCCCAGCATTTT	CASSLFVEALTGGMGNQPQHF
.	TRBV7-6	.	TRBJ1-1	TGTGCCAGCACCCTGGGGGGCTCCGGTGACACTGAAGCTTTCTTT	CASTLGGSGDTEAFF
.	TRBV9	.	TRBJ2-7	TGTGCCAGCAGCCCTTTTGGGGGGTCTCCCTCCGAGCAGTACTTC	CASSPFGGSPSEQYF
.	TRBV12-3/TRBV12-4	TRBD1	TRBJ1-2	TGTGCCAGCAGTTTCACAACCCGGGACAGGGTCTGGGGGGGCTACACCTTC	CASSFTTRDRVWGGYTF
many	TRBV7-2	.	TRBJ1-1	TGTGCCAGCAGCTTAGGGGCAGGGAACACTGAAGCTTTCTTT	CASSLGAGNTEAFF
few	TRBV7-9	TRBD1	TRBJ2-2	TGTGCCAGCAGCGCGCGGGACAGGGACAAAAAGGACACCGGGGAGCTGTTTTTT	CASSARDRDKKDTGELFF
.	TRBV12-3/TRBV12-4	.	TRBJ2-5	TGTGCCAGCAGTTTGAACGGCGAGGCCCAGTACTTC	CASSLNGEAQYF
.	TRBV28	.	TRBJ2-7	TGTGCCAGCAGTTCCCCCGGGGGTGGGAGCTCCTACGAGCAGTACTTC	CASSSPGGGSSYEQYF
many	TRBV7-2	.	TRBJ2-3	TGTGCCAGCAGCTTTCAGCTGGAGATATCGAACACAGATACGCAGTATTTT	CASSFQLEISNTDTQYF
few	TRBV7-8	TRBD2	TRBJ2-7	TGTGCCAGCAGCCTGGGGACTAGCGGAACTAACTACGAGCAGTACTTC	CASSLGTSGTNYEQYF
.	TRBV11-2	.	TRBJ1-1	TGTGCCAGCAGCTTAGTTGTGGGCACTGAAGCTTTCTTT	CASSLVVGTEAFF
.	TRBV27	TRBD2	TRBJ2-1	TGTGCCAGCAGCCTAAGGACTAGCGGTGAGCAGTTCTTC	CASSLRTSGEQFF